This TCR beta chain originates from a study of blood T cell repertoires in COVID-19. On the study more broadly: There were acute and convalescent COVID-19 samples, and they came from the United States, Italy and Spain.

In the authors' workflow: It was from reference gene primer amplification that nucleated cell counts were estimated. This table comes from immunoSEQ multiplex PCR, and its TCRdb copy is limited to in-frame clones, with some not included. V and J calls and clone size are copied from that table; D and trimming were computed from the DNA. The repertoire holds 200,000 to 250,000 clones, with over 80% as singletons. The CDR3 extends over 15 amino acids. The V gene end was trimmed by 6 bases and the J gene end by 4 bases; junction bases not matched to a gene: 13. CDR1 SQVTM and CDR2 ANQGSEA come from the germline V gene. Participant ages covered about 18 to 100 years across approximately 25 US areas. Cohorts were determined from participant-reported clinical history.

This sequence originates from a woman aged 30 to 39 who had been exposed to COVID-19. Sequenced sample: PBMCs or T cells enriched from blood (not recorded which). The rearrangement uses TRBV29-1 and TRBJ2-3, with 7 positions matching TRBD1. This CDR3 reads CSVKAGGMYADTQYF. The DNA of the CDR3 is TGCAGCGTGAAAGCAGGGGGTATGTATGCAGATACGCAGTATTTT.